This T cell receptor beta chain was sequenced during a study of CD8 T cells in Susac syndrome. Random-hexamer reverse transcription was applied to about 0.45 to 1 ug RNA. TCRdb itself ran the immunoSEQ multiplex PCR reads through MiXCR, one entry per CDR3 protein. The data show 250,000 or so distinct CDR3 sequences, with roughly 93% seen just once and around 0.07% held by the top ten. Looked up from germline, CDR1 is SGDLS and CDR2 is YYNGEE. V was shortened by 4 bases and J by 8 bases, with 13 bases between the two germline ends. This CDR3 has 13 residues. Sequencing used CD4+ T cells from PBMCs. V usage is TRBV9 and J usage is TRBJ2-1; weak D call: TRBD2 (5 bases). The origin of this receptor is a human donor with multiple sclerosis. The CDR3 region has the DNA TGTGCCAGCAGCTCCCGGGGTGGCCATGAGCAGTTCTTC. It is translated as CASSSRGGHEQFF.